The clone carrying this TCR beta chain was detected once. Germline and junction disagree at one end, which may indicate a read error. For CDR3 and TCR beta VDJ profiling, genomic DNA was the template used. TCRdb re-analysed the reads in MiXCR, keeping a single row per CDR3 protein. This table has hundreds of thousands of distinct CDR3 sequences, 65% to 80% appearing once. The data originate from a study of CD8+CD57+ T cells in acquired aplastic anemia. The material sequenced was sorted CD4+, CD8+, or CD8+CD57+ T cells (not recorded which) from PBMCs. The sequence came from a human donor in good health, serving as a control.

The CDR3 coding sequence is TGTGCCAGCAGCCCACATCATAAAGATGCCCACTACTTC. Translated, it gives CASSPHHKDAHYF. V and J are TRBV7-2 and TRBJ1-2; no clear D gene. Germline V gene data show CDR1 as SGHTA and CDR2 as FQGNSA. The CDR3 sequence is 13 residues long.